This T cell receptor beta chain was captured by sequencing in a study of shared clonotypes between healthy human individuals. Study-wide points: Shared clonotypes across all four donors exceeded non-shared ones in generation probability.

For this clone: Its target is not known.

CD8 cells classed as naive were CD45RO-negative and positively selected for CCR7, excluding terminally differentiated effector memory CD45RA+ cells. Germline CDR1 reads SNHLY; CDR2 reads FYNNEI. The ends were cut back, 5 bases at V and 4 bases at J, with 18 bases in the middle. The CDR3 is 16 amino acids. The method was immunoSEQ multiplex PCR; TCRdb's version includes in-frame clones alone and lacks a portion of them. The table lists about 2.1 million clones, roughly 91% of them singletons. Specimen: naive CD8+ T cells from PBMCs. The sequence was obtained from a man between 18 and 29 years old in good health. Some clones in this sample may be carry-over from other donors' samples. The rearrangement joins TRBV2 to TRBJ1-5; perhaps TRBD1 as D (6 bases). The CDR3 is CASSRRPGEANQPQHF. The CDR3 DNA reads TGTGCCAGCAGTAGGCGACCAGGGGAGGCGAATCAGCCCCAGCATTTT.